This T cell receptor (beta chain) was sequenced in a study of blood T cell repertoires in COVID-19. About the research overall: T cells, B-cell-depleted T cells, or PBMCs supplied cDNA or gDNA.

Here immunoSEQ multiplex PCR was the method, and the copy in TCRdb shows in-frame clones only, minus some. The sample has about 230,000 clones, approximately 90% seen once. V lost 5 bases and J 2 bases, leaving 3 bases between the germline ends. Germline CDR1 is SGHTA and CDR2 is FQGTGA. This CDR3 is built from 12 residues. The receptor was derived from a man aged 45-65 years with COVID-19, enrolled during active disease. The rearrangement joins TRBV7-3 to TRBJ2-2, with D hard to call. Sequencing was carried out using peripheral blood. CDR3 region: CASSLNTGELFF. In DNA form, the CDR3 reads TGTGCCAGCAGCCTAAACACCGGGGAGCTGTTTTTT.